The present entry profiles one T cell receptor beta chain with its context. This sample is drawn from a study of blood T cell repertoires in COVID-19. Study information: Samples taken during acute and convalescent COVID-19 were collected in the United States, Italy and Spain. Sample material is recorded as cDNA or gDNA derived from T cells, B-cell-depleted T cells, or PBMCs.

Authors' methods: Estimated nucleated cell counts came from reference gene primer amplification. Profiled with immunoSEQ multiplex PCR; TCRdb holds only in-frame clones, not every one. V, J and clone size were drawn from that table, and D and trimming were deduced from the DNA. This table holds 250,000 or so clones, 88% found once. The sequencing sample was made of peripheral blood. This sequence was found in a woman younger than 45 with acute or convalescent COVID-19.

The CDR3 is CASATGSASSYEQYF. The CDR3 DNA reads as TGCGCCAGCGCAACGGGGTCAGCGAGCTCCTACGAGCAGTACTTC. This chain joins TRBV5-1 and TRBJ2-7; TRBD2 might be the D (5 bases). Germline V lookup: CDR1 SGHRS, CDR2 YFSETQ. The CDR3 runs to 15 residues. With 7 bases removed from V and 0 bases from J, the gap between germline ends came to 17 bases.